This T cell receptor (beta chain) was recovered during a study of cytomegalovirus exposure and HLA in healthy donors. General observations from the study: The majority of TCR sequences were rare, yet some public TCRs appeared in many donors. In a later analysis, TCR association rates varied by HLA locus: DRB1 most, HLA-C fewest. As was reported, the HLA-A and HLA-B alleles of most subjects were accurately predicted from TCR beta sequences.

This clone has just one count. Its antigen remains unidentified. PCR amplification relied on 60 Vbeta primers (plus 13 Jbeta primers). The repertoire was sequenced with immunoSEQ multiplex PCR; TCRdb's copy has only in-frame clones and lacks some. Of roughly 120,000 clones listed, 80% are singletons. In nominal health when sampled, donors likely had unrecorded immune exposures nonetheless. Sequenced input: PBMCs. The receptor was derived from a male donor in good health and CMV-seronegative.

The CDR3 DNA reads as TGTGCCAGCAGCCACAGGGAGGGGGACAATCAGCCCCAGCATTTT. This encodes CASSHREGDNQPQHF. The rearrangement links TRBV6-6 to TRBJ1-5; weak D call: TRBD1 (6 bases). V lost 6 bases and J lost 3, with 15 bases in between. CDR1 is MNHNY and CDR2 is SVGAGI in the germline V gene (reference sequence). The CDR3 consists of 15 residues.